This T cell receptor beta chain is from a study of response to subunit inactivated influenza vaccine. Study-level points and caveats: Authors suggested each seasonal flu vaccination may recruit only limited numbers of new T cells.

TCRdb reanalysed the RT-PCR reads using MiXCR and keeps one entry per CDR3 protein. Of around 300,000 distinct CDR3 sequences in the sample, over 20% were seen once. Worth noting for this clonotype: Its antigen is currently unknown.

Trimming cost V 2 bases and J 2 bases, with 9 bases left between them. This CDR3 is 14 amino acids long. Germline V gene sequence: CDR1 SEHNR, CDR2 FQNEAQ (reference sequence). This TCR came from a man between 50 and 75 years old who received an inactivated influenza vaccine. Specimen: PBMCs from blood, collected less than 22 months after vaccination. J is TRBJ1-1 and V is TRBV7-9; D remains ambiguous. CDR3 region: CASSLHRSNTEAFF. The CDR3 DNA is TGTGCCAGCAGCTTACACAGATCCAACACTGAAGCTTTCTTT.